What follows are 17 T cell receptor beta chains derived from one specimen sequenced in a study of regulatory T cells in long-lasting Graves disease. For TCR beta, libraries came from iRepertoire HTBI primers and Arm-PCR of CDR3 regions. TCRdb reanalysed the multiplex PCR reads using MiXCR and keeps one entry per CDR3 protein. The sample holds about 470,000 distinct CDR3 sequences; less than 25% are singletons and the top ten take 7% to 10%. Time point reported: persistent/refractory GD, antithyroid drugs over 5 years with positive TRAb. Scientists built the TCR library using RNA that was extracted from PBMCs. The starting material was peripheral blood mononuclear cells (PBMCs), obtained when the disease was refractory, from a patient treated with antithyroid drugs. These receptors all stem from a female donor with Graves disease.

CDR3 amino acids: CASSLGLAGGVKTYEQYF. As DNA, the CDR3 is TGTGCCAGCAGTTTGGGACTAGCGGGAGGAGTGAAAACCTACGAGCAGTACTTC. V usage is TRBV27 and J usage is TRBJ2-7, with 15 bases aligning to TRBD2. With 3 bases clipped from V and 2 bases from J, the junction kept 8 bases outside the gene matches. CDR1 and CDR2 from the germline V gene are MNHEY and SMNVEV (reference sequence). The CDR3 runs 18 residues.

In this sample, this clonotype turned up many times. V usage is TRBV29-1 and J usage is TRBJ2-7; D might be TRBD1 (6 bases). The CDR3 sequence is 13 residues long. The germline V and J ends were trimmed by 4 bases and 2 bases, with 12 bases remaining between them. CDR1 and CDR2 (germline): SQVTM, ANQGSEA. The CDR3 region has the DNA TGCAGCGTTGCCTGGGACACTGCCTACGAGCAGTACTTC. Protein sequence: CSVAWDTAYEQYF.

At least ten counts were recorded for this clonotype. This chain connects TRBV2 to TRBJ1-3; a possible D gene is TRBD1 (5 bases). Germline V gene lookup returns CDR1 SNHLY and CDR2 FYNNEI. The V gene lost 7 bases and the J gene lost 2 bases, with 12 bases spanning the gap. The CDR3 is 14 amino acids. The CDR3 DNA sequence: TGTGCCAGCACCCTCGGGGGGGCTGGAAACACCATATATTTT. Protein sequence: CASTLGGAGNTIYF.

This clonotype was seen ten or more times. J is TRBJ2-5 and V is TRBV9; D remains unclear. The CDR3 totals 15 residues. The germline V and J ends were trimmed by 0 bases and 4 bases, with 13 bases remaining between them. Germline CDR1 SGDLS, CDR2 YYNGEE. For the CDR3, the DNA is TGTGCCAGCAGCGTAGAGTTGGGTTTCGGAGAGACCCAGTACTTC. Protein: CASSVELGFGETQYF.

About this clonotype: A far larger clone is only one base removed, so a read error is likely. The chain combines TRBV7-9 with TRBJ1-5; no definite D call. Germline-derived CDR1 and CDR2 are SEHNR and FQNEAQ (reference sequence). V dropped 1 base and J dropped 3 bases, with 4 bases sitting between them. CDR3 length: 13 residues. CDR3 DNA: TGTGCCAGCAGCTTAGAGACCAATCAGCCCCAGCATTTT. It encodes CASSLETNQPQHF.

This clonotype occurred many times. This chain uses TRBV20-1 with TRBJ1-1, with a possible D match to TRBD1 (5 bases). Germline CDR1 DFQATT, CDR2 SNEGSKA (reference sequence). The CDR3 consists of 13 residues. V was trimmed by 0 bases and J by 6 bases, leaving 11 bases between them. CDR3 in amino acids: CSARDAGFAEAFF. In nucleotides, the CDR3 is TGCAGTGCTAGAGACGCAGGGTTTGCTGAAGCTTTCTTT.

Comment on this clonotype: A much larger clone sits a single nucleotide away, making a read error possible. Likely a read error: the CDR3 ends without its conserved phenylalanine or tryptophan. The gene calls are TRBV6-2 or TRBV6-3 and TRBJ2-7; tentative D call: TRBD2 (6 bases). This CDR3 has 16 residues. V dropped 3 bases and J dropped 3 bases, with 18 bases sitting between them. The germline CDR1 and CDR2 sequences are MNHEY and SVGEGT. CDR3 sequence reads: CASSYGRAGSFYEQYS. In nucleotides, the CDR3 is TGTGCCAGCAGTTATGGCCGGGCGGGATCATTCTACGAGCAGTACTCC.

The gene calls are TRBV19 and TRBJ1-5, with D perhaps TRBD1 (6 bases). This CDR3 has 15 residues. The germline gives CDR1 LNHDA, CDR2 SQIVND (reference sequence). The V gene lost 2 bases and the J gene lost 4 bases, with 12 bases spanning the gap. The chain's CDR3 is CASSISAQGNQPQHF. The CDR3 DNA reads as TGTGCCAGTAGTATATCCGCTCAGGGGAATCAGCCCCAGCATTTT.

The DNA for the CDR3 is TGTGCCAGCAGTCCCTCTGCGAGGGGGCGAGAGACCCAGTACTTC. Amino acid sequence: CASSPSARGRETQYF. The rearrangement links TRBV28 to TRBJ2-5; 7 bases map to TRBD1. Germline trimming cut 5 bases from V and 4 bases from J; bases unmatched to any gene: 10. Germline V gene data show CDR1 as MDHEN and CDR2 as SYDVKM. The CDR3 extends over 15 amino acids.

This clonotype was counted at least ten times. One junction end does not reproduce the germline sequence, and a read error may be involved. V gene TRBV5-1 combines with J gene TRBJ1-1; D call uncertain. The CDR3 covers 13 residues. Per germline, CDR1 SGHRS and CDR2 YFSETQ. CDR3 nucleotides: TGTGCCAGCAGCTTTGGCGGTTACACTGAAGCTTTCTTT. It encodes CASSFGGYTEAFF. The complete variable domain, with remaining parts taken from reference TRBV5-1 and TRBJ1-1, reads KAGVTQTPRYLIKTRGQQVTLSCSPISGHRSVSWYQQTPGQGLQFLFEYFSETQRNKGNFPGRFSGRQFSNSRSEMNVSTLELGDSALYLCASSFGGYTEAFFGQGTRLTVV.

This clonotype showed up just a few times. The rearrangement links TRBV27 to TRBJ1-1; D may be TRBD1 (5 bases). This CDR3 region has 15 residues. CDR1 and CDR2 from the germline V gene are MNHEY and SMNVEV (reference sequence). Trimming removed 5 bases from V and 7 bases from J, with 20 bases in between. The CDR3 DNA is TGTGCCAGCAGTCTAACATTCGGGGGGTTGAATGAAGCTTTCTTT. Translating it yields CASSLTFGGLNEAFF.

This clonotype was picked up many times. This chain connects TRBV6-1 to TRBJ2-2; TRBD1 matches 7 bases. After removal of 5 bases from V and 6 bases from J, the junction contained 9 bases not matched to a gene. Germline V lookup: CDR1 MNHNS, CDR2 SASEGT. CDR3 length equals 15 residues. The CDR3 DNA is TGTGCCAGCAGTCGAGGGGGCGCGGATGCCGGGGAGCTGTTTTTT. This encodes CASSRGGADAGELFF.

This clonotype showed up many times. This chain connects TRBV28 to TRBJ2-5; 8 bases are shared with TRBD1. Trimming took 5 bases from V and 0 from J; bases not matched to a gene: 8. CDR3 length: 16 amino acids. CDR1 MDHEN and CDR2 SYDVKM come from the germline V gene. CDR3: CASSPTGGIYQETQYF. In nucleotides, the CDR3 is TGTGCCAGCAGTCCTACAGGGGGAATATACCAAGAGACCCAGTACTTC.

This clonotype was detected many times. The J gene is TRBJ2-2, the V gene TRBV6-1; either TRBD1 or TRBD2 may fit D (5 bases each). Per germline, CDR1 MNHNS and CDR2 SASEGT. Between the trimmed V and J ends, which lost 5 bases and 7 bases, there was a span of 17 bases. This CDR3 has 15 residues. The CDR3 is CASSTGTPVDGELFF. In DNA form, the CDR3 reads TGTGCCAGCAGTACCGGGACCCCTGTGGACGGGGAGCTGTTTTTT.

The gene calls are TRBV18 and TRBJ1-3; D gene uncertain. V was pared by 3 bases and J by 4 bases, with 10 bases between. The CDR3 spans 14 residues. CDR1 is KGHSH and CDR2 is LQKENI in the germline V gene. CDR3: CASSPGVAGNTIYF. For the CDR3, the DNA is TGTGCCAGCTCACCGGGTGTTGCCGGAAACACCATATATTTT.

The table lists this clonotype with many counts. This chain uses TRBV7-8 with TRBJ1-1; 10 nucleotides agree with TRBD1. Germline loops: CDR1 SGHVS, CDR2 FQNEAQ. Unmatched junction bases numbered 8, after V lost 5 bases and J lost 5 bases. CDR3 size: 15 residues. CDR3 sequence (DNA): TGTGCCAGCAGCATGCCGACAGGGGGCTTGACTGAAGCTTTCTTT. This encodes CASSMPTGGLTEAFF.

This clonotype was found many times. The chain employs TRBV19 and TRBJ2-7; D is possibly TRBD2 (5 bases). Germline CDR1 reads LNHDA; CDR2 reads SQIVND (reference sequence). The ends were cut back, 5 bases at V and 7 bases at J, with 15 bases in the middle. The CDR3 contains 13 residues. CDR3 residues: CASSPTLVREQYF. The CDR3 bases are TGTGCCAGTAGTCCGACACTAGTTCGGGAGCAGTACTTC.